This entry describes one T cell receptor beta chain. The antigen remains unidentified. The source of the sample is a study of OX40 agonist ivuxolimab in advanced cancers. At the level of the study: Having had anti-PD-1, anti-PD-L1 or anti-CTLA-4 therapy before was allowed, and roughly 40% had some.

The CDR3 length is 17 residues. Germline CDR1 reads SGDLS; CDR2 reads YYNGEE. The ends lost 0 bases at V and 3 bases at J; junction bases unmatched: 6. The study's findings and limits: Compared with CD4+, CD8+ T cells on average had more expanded clones. CD4+ and CD8+ blood T cells expanded clonally by week 6 at 0.1 to 3.0 mg/kg.

Repertoires were generated with immunoSEQ multiplex PCR, while TCRdb's copy carries only in-frame clones and drops some. This table has some 80,000 clones, around 94% appearing once. The TCR sequence derives from an adult with an advanced solid tumor such as melanoma, head and neck, liver or kidney cancer. V is TRBV9 and J is TRBJ2-1, with 10 bases that match TRBD2. The sequencing here drew on CD4+ or CD8+ T cells sorted from blood, taken in a trial of the OX40 agonist ivuxolimab. Here the CDR3 reads CASSVAPAGGSYNEQFF. CDR3 in DNA: TGTGCCAGCAGCGTAGCCCCAGCGGGGGGGAGCTACAATGAGCAGTTCTTC.